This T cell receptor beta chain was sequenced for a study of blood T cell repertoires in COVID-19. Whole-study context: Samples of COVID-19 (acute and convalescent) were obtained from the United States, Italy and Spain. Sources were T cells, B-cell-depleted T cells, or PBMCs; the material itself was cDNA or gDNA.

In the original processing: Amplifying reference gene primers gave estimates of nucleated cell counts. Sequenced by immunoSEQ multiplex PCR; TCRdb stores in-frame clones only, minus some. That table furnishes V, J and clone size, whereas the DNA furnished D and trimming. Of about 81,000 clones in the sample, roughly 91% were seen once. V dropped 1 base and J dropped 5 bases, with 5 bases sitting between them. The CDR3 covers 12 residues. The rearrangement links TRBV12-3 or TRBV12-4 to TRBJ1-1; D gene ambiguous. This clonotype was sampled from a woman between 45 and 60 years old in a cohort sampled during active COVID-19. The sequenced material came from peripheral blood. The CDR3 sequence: CASSLERTEAFF. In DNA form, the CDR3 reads TGTGCCAGCAGTTTAGAACGGACTGAAGCTTTCTTT.